The 25 T cell receptor beta chains below all came from one sample that was sequenced in a study of blood T cell repertoires in COVID-19. Profiling relied on immunoSEQ multiplex PCR, and the TCRdb table lists in-frame clones only, not all of them. The profile shows around 200,000 clones, less than 90% of them singletons. Material: PBMCs or T cells enriched from blood (not recorded which). Every receptor here comes from a woman between 25 and 40 years old who had been exposed to COVID-19.

This clone was recorded once. J is TRBJ2-7 and V is TRBV6-5; D is perhaps TRBD2 (6 bases). CDR3 size: 14 residues. Trimming left V 5 bases short and J 3 bases short, with 14 bases between. The germline V gene encodes CDR1 MNHEY and CDR2 SVGAGI. Here the CDR3 DNA reads TGTGCCAGCAGTAAGGGACTTGGCAACTACGAGCAGTACTTC. Encoded protein: CASSKGLGNYEQYF.

This chain links TRBV11-3 with TRBJ1-4; D is unresolved. Trimming shortened V by 1 base and J by 4 bases, and 7 bases separated the two germline ends. This CDR3 contains 14 residues. Germline CDR1 reads SGHNT; CDR2 reads YENEEA. The CDR3 bases are TGTGCCAGCAGCTTAGCACATGTTAATGAAAAACTGTTTTTT. This gives the protein CASSLAHVNEKLFF.

The V and J genes are TRBV5-1 and TRBJ2-3; TRBD2 matches at 9 bases. Per germline, CDR1 SGHRS and CDR2 YFSETQ. This CDR3 region has 16 residues. Trimming cost V 0 bases and J 0 bases; bases outside gene matches: 2. CDR3 sequence: CASSLGLAGSTDTQYF. In nucleotides, the CDR3 is TGCGCCAGCAGCTTGGGGCTAGCGGGGAGCACAGATACGCAGTATTTT.

The V and J genes are TRBV19 and TRBJ2-1; 7 bases are shared with TRBD1. The length of the CDR3 is 15 residues. Per the germline V gene, CDR1 is LNHDA and CDR2 is SQIVND (reference sequence). Germline trimming cut 3 bases from V and 9 bases from J; bases unmatched to any gene: 11. CDR3 DNA sequence: TGTGCCAGTAGTATCGCCCGGACAGGAATGTTTGAGCAGTTCTTC. Its translation: CASSIARTGMFEQFF.

In nucleotides, the CDR3 is TGTGCCAGCAGCGTAGGAGGGACTAGCGGTCGCCAAGAGACCCAGTACTTC. Protein: CASSVGGTSGRQETQYF. The V gene is TRBV9, the J gene TRBJ2-5, with TRBD2 matching 11 bases. Per germline, CDR1 SGDLS and CDR2 YYNGEE. V dropped 0 bases and J dropped 1; count of bases not matched to a gene: 5. This CDR3 is built from 17 residues.

The V call is TRBV29-1, the J call TRBJ2-3; TRBD1 matches 7 bases. This CDR3 is built from 14 residues. With V trimmed by 5 bases and J by 0 bases, 5 bases remained unmatched. Germline V CDR1 and CDR2: SQVTM, ANQGSEA. The CDR3 DNA sequence: TGCAGCGTTTGTGTGGACAGGAGCACAGATACGCAGTATTTT. It yields the protein CSVCVDRSTDTQYF.

The chain combines TRBV7-7 with TRBJ2-7, with D maybe TRBD2 (6 bases). The CDR3 sequence is 14 residues long. Looked up from germline, CDR1 is SSHAT and CDR2 is FNYEAQ (reference sequence). V was pared by 2 bases and J by 7 bases, with 15 bases between. Here the CDR3 reads CASSLTTRSGEQYF. Here the CDR3 DNA reads TGTGCCAGCAGCTTAACGACTAGGTCCGGGGAGCAGTACTTC.

Note on this clone: Within the sample, other DNA sequences also encode this same CDR3. The chain has TRBV9 and TRBJ2-3, with TRBD2 matching over 7 bases. CDR1 is SGDLS, CDR2 YYNGEE, per germline. The CDR3 is 15 residues long. The trim removed 0 bases at V and 0 bases at J, leaving 1 base unmatched. In DNA, the CDR3 is TGTGCCAGCAGCGTAGGCGGGGGAAGCACAGATACGCAGTATTTT. This translates into CASSVGGGSTDTQYF.

This rearrangement joins TRBV6-5 to TRBJ2-7; the D gene is possibly TRBD2 (5 bases). CDR1 is MNHEY and CDR2 is SVGAGI in the germline V gene. The CDR3 is 15 residues long. V lost 0 bases to trimming and J lost 5 bases, with 14 bases between them. The chain's CDR3 is CASSYSLQRGNEQYF. CDR3 in DNA: TGTGCCAGCAGTTACTCCCTTCAGCGAGGGAACGAGCAGTACTTC.

The V call is TRBV2, the J call TRBJ1-6, with D possibly TRBD1 on 5 matching bases. Looked up from germline, CDR1 is SNHLY and CDR2 is FYNNEI. The CDR3 covers 15 residues. Deletions cut 5 bases from V and 10 bases from J, with 18 bases between. The CDR3 sequence: CASSIGQGLKSPLHF. The CDR3 DNA is TGTGCCAGCAGTATCGGACAAGGGTTAAAATCACCCCTCCACTTT.

This chain uses TRBV19 with TRBJ1-4; D perhaps matches TRBD1 (5 bases). There are 16 residues in the CDR3. Germline loops: CDR1 LNHDA, CDR2 SQIVND (reference sequence). The V gene lost 4 bases and the J gene lost 3 bases, with 15 bases spanning the gap. CDR3 protein: CASSRLAGQANEKLFF. The CDR3 DNA follows: TGTGCCAGTAGTAGACTTGCGGGGCAGGCTAATGAAAAACTGTTTTTT.

This clone has a single count. The rearrangement uses TRBV5-6 and TRBJ1-5; D gene unclear. Germline V gene data show CDR1 as SGHDT and CDR2 as YYEEEE. V dropped 1 base and J dropped 5 bases, with 4 bases sitting between them. CDR3 size: 12 residues. The CDR3 loop is CASSLFDQPQHF. DNA for the CDR3: TGTGCCAGCAGCTTGTTCGATCAGCCCCAGCATTTT.

This sequence joins TRBV5-1 and TRBJ1-1, with TRBD1 matching 8 bases. CDR1 is SGHRS, CDR2 YFSETQ, per germline. V trimming: 3 bases; J trimming: 1 base; junction bases outside the gene matches: 2. This CDR3 region has 14 residues. The CDR3 protein is CASSSDRENTEAFF. The DNA for the CDR3 is TGCGCCAGCAGCTCGGACAGGGAGAACACTGAAGCTTTCTTT.

The J gene is TRBJ2-1, the V gene TRBV11-3; the match to TRBD2 covers 9 bases. Unmatched junction bases numbered 3, after V lost 4 bases and J lost 5 bases. The CDR3 length is 14 residues. Germline CDR1 and CDR2: SGHNT and YENEEA. The CDR3 spells CASSSGLAHNEQFF. In nucleotides, the CDR3 is TGTGCCAGCAGCTCGGGACTAGCCCACAATGAGCAGTTCTTC.

This clone was detected only a few times. The rearrangement uses TRBV2 and TRBJ2-7, with D perhaps matching TRBD1 (5 bases). The V end was cut by 7 bases, the J end by 5 bases, with 15 bases between. The CDR3 extends over 13 amino acids. Germline CDR1 SNHLY, CDR2 FYNNEI. CDR3 sequence (DNA): TGTGCCAGCAATCTTCAGGGTGAGAACGAGCAGTACTTC. Amino acids: CASNLQGENEQYF.

The chain combines TRBV3-1 (or the pseudogene TRBV3-2) with TRBJ1-1, with D unclear. V gave up 5 bases and J gave up 1 base, with 8 bases separating them. Germline V gives CDR1 LGHDT, CDR2 YNNKEL (reference sequence). The CDR3 consists of 13 residues. The CDR3: CASSYGENTEAFF. CDR3 DNA: TGTGCCAGCAGCTACGGGGAGAACACTGAAGCTTTCTTT.

The chain joins TRBV9 to TRBJ1-4, with D possibly being TRBD1 (6 bases). The CDR3 loop spans 15 amino acids. From germline, CDR1 is SGDLS and CDR2 YYNGEE. V lost 1 base, J lost 8 bases, and 15 bases lay in between. CDR3 nucleotide sequence: TGTGCCAGCAGCGTAAGGGGGACGCGAGGGGAAAAACTGTTTTTT. This sequence encodes CASSVRGTRGEKLFF.

This chain uses TRBV5-1 with TRBJ1-5; D might be TRBD1 (5 bases). CDR3 size: 15 residues. Trimming took off 0 bases at V and 0 bases at J, with 7 bases between the two ends. Germline values: CDR1 SGHRS, CDR2 YFSETQ. In DNA, the CDR3 is TGCGCCAGCAGCTTGGAAGGGGATAGCAATCAGCCCCAGCATTTT. As protein: CASSLEGDSNQPQHF.

V and J are TRBV2 and TRBJ2-2, with a tentative D call TRBD2 (6 bases). CDR1 and CDR2 (germline): SNHLY, FYNNEI. The germline V and J ends were trimmed by 7 bases and 1 base, with 16 bases remaining between them. The CDR3 length is 16 residues. CDR3 coding DNA: TGTGCCAGCACCGTCCCCCAGGGAGGGAACACCGGGGAGCTGTTTTTT. This sequence encodes CASTVPQGGNTGELFF.

The chain uses TRBV11-1 and TRBJ2-3; D remains ambiguous. This CDR3 is 13 amino acids long. With 8 bases removed from V and 2 bases from J, the gap between germline ends came to 11 bases. Germline CDR1 and CDR2: SGHAT and FQDESV (reference sequence). The DNA for the CDR3 is TGTGCCAGCTCGGCACAGAACACAGATACGCAGTATTTT. It translates to CASSAQNTDTQYF.

The V gene is TRBV5-1, the J gene TRBJ1-6; possibly TRBD1 for D (5 bases). CDR1 is SGHRS, CDR2 YFSETQ, per germline. The CDR3 totals 13 residues. V was shortened by 1 base and J by 9 bases, with 8 bases between the two germline ends. CDR3 coding DNA: TGCGCCAGCAGCTTGCATCAGGGTTCACCCCTCCACTTT. Its protein product is CASSLHQGSPLHF.

This sequence joins TRBV3-1 (or the pseudogene TRBV3-2) and TRBJ1-1, with D maybe TRBD1 (5 bases). The ends were cut back, 3 bases at V and 5 bases at J, with 19 bases in the middle. Per the germline V gene, CDR1 is LGHDT and CDR2 is YNNKEL (reference sequence). The CDR3 has 16 amino acids. The CDR3 loop is CASSQGSGGRWTEAFF. DNA of the CDR3: TGTGCCAGCAGCCAGGGGTCCGGGGGGAGATGGACTGAAGCTTTCTTT.

This chain links TRBV13 with TRBJ2-5; 10 nucleotides line up with TRBD2. The V and J ends lost 5 bases and 0 bases, in that order; junction bases with no gene match: 15. Germline loops: CDR1 PRHDT, CDR2 FYEKMQ (reference sequence). The CDR3 runs to 19 residues. This CDR3 is CASSHGVASGGLYQETQYF. CDR3 in DNA: TGTGCCAGCAGCCACGGGGTGGCTAGCGGGGGCCTATACCAAGAGACCCAGTACTTC.

This sequence joins TRBV19 and TRBJ1-1; D possibly corresponds to TRBD1 (5 bases). V was pared by 7 bases and J by 6 bases, with 15 bases between. The CDR3 is 13 residues long. In germline, CDR1 is LNHDA, CDR2 SQIVND (reference sequence). The CDR3 sequence is CASTLGGSPEAFF. The CDR3 nucleotides read TGTGCCAGTACTCTGGGGGGGTCCCCTGAAGCTTTCTTT.

This clone was recorded once. This sequence joins TRBV7-9 and TRBJ2-7, with TRBD1 matching over 10 bases. The CDR3 loop spans 15 amino acids. Germline values: CDR1 SEHNR, CDR2 FQNEAQ (reference sequence). V dropped 5 bases and J dropped 3; count of bases not matched to a gene: 7. CDR3 protein: CASSPGQGWDYEQYF. CDR3 in DNA: TGTGCCAGCAGCCCGGGACAGGGGTGGGACTACGAGCAGTACTTC.